This T cell receptor (beta chain) was found in a study of spatial heterogeneity in lung cancer. Study context: In cases with available follow-up PBMC samples, these were sequenced at a median of approximately 2 years after resection. Detection consistently yielded more beta chains than alpha chains. Study results and caveats: Expanded tumor TCRs that were ubiquitous appeared in blood more at resection than follow-up.

Every TCR cDNA molecule bore a unique molecular identifier. TCRdb reprocessed the 5' RACE reads via MiXCR and lists one record per CDR3 protein. In the table there are 51,000 or so distinct CDR3 sequences, 7.4% of which are singletons. Losses at the gene ends were 6 bases for V and 6 bases for J; bases not matched to a gene: 3. This CDR3 region has 14 residues. The germline V gene has CDR1 SEHNR and CDR2 FQNEAQ (reference sequence). As to time point: blood at routine non-recurrence follow-up after resection. Unsorted tumor, nontumor lung tissue or cryopreserved PBMC supplied the whole RNA. This clonotype was seen many times. The antigen remains undetermined.

This specimen consisted of PBMCs, obtained at follow-up. The sequence was collected from a female donor with early-stage non-small cell lung cancer. The chain employs TRBV7-9 and TRBJ1-6; 9 bases fit TRBD1. The CDR3 nucleotides read TGTGCCAGCAGGATGGACAGGGGTAATTCACCCCTCCACTTT. This translates into CASRMDRGNSPLHF.